This T cell receptor (beta chain) was sequenced during a study of T cells expressing NK-cell markers (dated by TCRdb to 2020 to 2022). In terms of the full investigation: Fewer than ten donors provided sorted CD3+CD56+NKG2C+, CD3+CD56+NKG2C- and CD3+CD56-NKG2C+ T-cell subsets, whose TCR beta-chain repertoires were profiled. Among the eight sequenced donors, seven were HCMV-seropositive and one was HCMV-seronegative. Randomly selected healthy volunteers, three men and five women, were used as the eight sequenced donors. Libraries were sequenced as 2 x 150 bp reads on Illumina HiSeq 2000/2500, MiSeq or NextSeq.

Concerning this clonotype itself: The specificity of this receptor is unknown.

The germline V gene supplies CDR1 SGHAT and CDR2 FQNNGV. From cysteine to phenylalanine, the CDR3 is 16 amino acids long. No DNA accompanies this entry. HCMV-specific IgG was detected in serum with a commercial ELISA kit to determine HCMV serostatus. Peripheral blood mononuclear cells were isolated from blood by Ficoll density gradient centrifugation. Sequencer: Illumina HiSeq 2000. The TCR beta cDNA libraries were made using 5'RACE template switching, a step that added both a universal primer site and unique molecular identifiers. cDNA synthesis was primed from the TCR beta constant segment, followed by two successive PCR amplification steps. The authors' pipeline ran thus. MIGEC was used to demultiplex reads and group reads by UMI, and MiTCR was used to assemble and quantify clonotypes. To exclude erroneous sequences, only TCR cDNA sequences supported by at least two reads were retained. The tcR package was used for downstream repertoire analysis, and clonotypes were matched between fractions using CDR3 nucleotide sequence together with V segment. VDJmatch was used to annotate antigen specificity against VDJdb, with one amino acid substitution in CDR3 permitted. Based on TCRdb reprocessing of the reads, there is one entry per CDR3 protein sequence, and DNA is missing. For this entry, the V and J calls and clone size follow TCRdb and not the study's own pipeline. The sample table gives some 500,000 distinct CDR3 sequences. Of the sample, roughly 1.4% falls within the top ten clones.

General conclusions and limits of the study: Those dominant clonotypes were again the most abundant among CD3+CD56-NKG2C+ cells in a few donors, at about 28.3-60.1%. In several donors, the dominant CD3+CD56+NKG2C+ clonotypes were found to rank among the top 10 CD8+ clonotypes and to make up roughly 1.0-7.5% of CD8+ T cells. Whether the expanded NKG2C-expressing T cell clones were specific for HCMV antigens was left unclear.

The sequence joins TRBV11-2 to TRBJ2-5; the TCRdb call, TRBD1, lacks DNA for checking. Sequencing input: blood T cells: a sorted CD56 or NKG2C T cell subset, CD4+ or CD8+ T cells, or bulk PBMC T cells (not recorded which). This sequence originates from a woman aged 45-65 years in good health. Donor details come from another sample of the same person, matched by shared clones. The CDR3 is CASSLDLPGALETQYF. Extended through the reference TRBV11-2 and TRBJ2-5 proteins, this CDR3 yields the full variable domain: EAGVAQSPRYKIIEKRQSVAFWCNPISGHATLYWYQQILGQGPKLLIQFQNNGVVDDSQLPKDRFSAERLKGVDSTLKIQPAKLEDSAVYLCASSLDLPGALETQYFGPGTRLLVL.